This TCR beta chain derives from a study of blood T cell repertoires in COVID-19. The overall study: Collection of acute and convalescent COVID-19 samples took place in the United States, Italy and Spain. In each case, the material was cDNA or gDNA derived from T cells, B-cell-depleted T cells, or PBMCs.

The CDR3 covers 18 residues. Allocation to cohorts depended on clinical history reported by the participants. As handled by the study authors: Researchers report that nucleated cell counts were estimated from reference gene primer amplification. The repertoire was sequenced with immunoSEQ multiplex PCR; TCRdb's copy has only in-frame clones and lacks some. V and J calls and clone size are copied from that table; D and trimming were computed from the DNA. The sample consists of 270,000 or so clones, approximately 88% of them appearing once. This clonotype was obtained from a woman between 40 and 50 years old with acute COVID-19. Material: PBMCs or T cells enriched from blood (not recorded which). The V call is TRBV21-1, the J call TRBJ2-7; the table's D call of TRBD2 was not tested on the DNA. TRBV21-1 counts as a pseudogene. This CDR3 is CASSKETGTGKNAYEQYF. The CDR3 nucleotides read TGTGCCAGCAGCAAAGAGACTGGTACGGGGAAGAACGCTTACGAGCAGTACTTC.